This entry describes one TCR beta chain. Its antigen remains unknown. The sample comes from a study of shared clonotypes between healthy human individuals. Notes on the study in general: The authors sampled blood alone, and tissue repertoires likely differ. Sharing across four donors was highest in naive CD4 (roughly 5%) and lowest in memory CD8 (roughly 0.4%).

TCRdb's copy holds only in-frame clones and misses some; the assay was immunoSEQ multiplex PCR. The data hold 2 million to 2.5 million clones, with under 97% observed a single time. V lost 5 bases and J lost 6; bases outside the gene matches: 10. This CDR3 region has 17 residues. Germline CDR1 reads SGHTA; CDR2 reads FQGNSA. The specimen was naive CD4+ T cells sorted from blood. Subset denoted: CD45RA+ positively selected. V gene TRBV7-2 combines with J gene TRBJ2-2; 12 bases match TRBD2. The sequence was obtained from a man aged 18 to 30 in good health. This CDR3 reads CASSPYPWTSGAGELFF. In nucleotides, the CDR3 is TGTGCCAGCAGCCCGTACCCCTGGACTAGCGGGGCCGGGGAGCTGTTTTTT. Based on the CDR3 plus reference TRBV7-2 and TRBJ2-2, the full variable domain is GAGVSQSPSNKVTEKGKDVELRCDPISGHTALYWYRQSLGQGLEFLIYFQGNSAPDKSGLPSDRFSAERTGGSVSTLTIQRTQQEDSAVYLCASSPYPWTSGAGELFFGEGSRLTVL.